This T cell receptor beta chain was documented in a study of immunodeficiency (dated by TCRdb to between 2018 and 2021). As for the study more broadly: To search for oligoclonality and VDJ recombination defects, the researchers carried out a repertoire analysis.

According to the germline V gene, CDR1 reads MRHNA and CDR2 reads SNTAGT. Its CDR3 holds 16 amino acids, cysteine through phenylalanine. The only DNA kept is the CDR3, 48 bases in frame from the first base. V lost 5 bases and J lost 3 bases; the stretch between them is 17 bases long. Note on this clone: This clone's antigen is unknown. No base quality information exists; no much larger clone differs at one position.

On the study overall, not on this receptor specifically: In the entropy comparisons of patients against healthy controls, patients were shown as n=3 (open circles), and an effect of thymic development was suggested only as a possibility. Severe oligoclonality, as judged by top-100 and total clonotype frequencies, was observed in patient CD8+ T cells but not in patient CD4+ T cells. Between patients and controls, productive entropy and V-J pairing of CD4+ T cells looked similar.

Before TCR sequencing, CD3+CD4+ T cells were sorted from fresh PBMCs. Genomic DNA was isolated using the QIAamp DNA Blood Mini Kit and then sent out for immunoSEQ repertoire analysis. Using a standard quantity of genomic DNA template, multiplex PCR was run to amplify the CDR3 regions. An Illumina platform was used to sequence the PCR products. Regarding the original processing steps: Sequences were aligned to a reference, with V, D and J gene definitions taken from IMGT. To get rid of PCR and sequencing errors, closely related sequences were merged using a nearest-neighbor clustering algorithm. V, D and J usage was analyzed in productive unique and total sequences using ImmunoSEQ Analyzer tools and R version 3.6.1. Drawn from immuneACCESS, this table holds only the in-frame rearrangements with V and J called that TCRdb kept. Clones are partly lost; checked studies trace under half to an unresolved V gene and leave the rest unexplained. V, J and clone size were drawn from that table, and D and trimming were deduced from the DNA. Within this sample are about 840 clones, with 85% to 95% of them counted one time only. 1.9% of the sample comes from the top ten.

The receptor chain draws on TRBV6-4 and TRBJ1-5; the D region possibly corresponds to TRBD1 (6 bases align). The receptor was isolated from a human donor in good health. The sample consisted of CD4+ T cells from blood. The sequenced DNA: TGTGCCAGCAGTCCACAGGGAGGGGGTATCAATCAGCCCCAGCATTTT. The encoded protein is CASSPQGGGINQPQHF.